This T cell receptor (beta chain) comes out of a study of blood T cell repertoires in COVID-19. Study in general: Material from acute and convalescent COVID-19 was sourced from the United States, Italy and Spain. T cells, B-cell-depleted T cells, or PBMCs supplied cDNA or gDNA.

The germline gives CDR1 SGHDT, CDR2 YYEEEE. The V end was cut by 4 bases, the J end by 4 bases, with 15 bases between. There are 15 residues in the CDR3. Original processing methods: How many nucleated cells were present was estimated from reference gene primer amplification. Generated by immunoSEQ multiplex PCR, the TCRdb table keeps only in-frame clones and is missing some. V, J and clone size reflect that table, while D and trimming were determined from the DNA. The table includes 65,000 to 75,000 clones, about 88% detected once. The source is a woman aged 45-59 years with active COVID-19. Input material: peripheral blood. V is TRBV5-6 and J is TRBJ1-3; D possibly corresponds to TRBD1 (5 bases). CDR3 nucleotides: TGTGCCAGCAGCCTTGCTCAGGGTAAAGGAAACACCATATATTTT. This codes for CASSLAQGKGNTIYF.